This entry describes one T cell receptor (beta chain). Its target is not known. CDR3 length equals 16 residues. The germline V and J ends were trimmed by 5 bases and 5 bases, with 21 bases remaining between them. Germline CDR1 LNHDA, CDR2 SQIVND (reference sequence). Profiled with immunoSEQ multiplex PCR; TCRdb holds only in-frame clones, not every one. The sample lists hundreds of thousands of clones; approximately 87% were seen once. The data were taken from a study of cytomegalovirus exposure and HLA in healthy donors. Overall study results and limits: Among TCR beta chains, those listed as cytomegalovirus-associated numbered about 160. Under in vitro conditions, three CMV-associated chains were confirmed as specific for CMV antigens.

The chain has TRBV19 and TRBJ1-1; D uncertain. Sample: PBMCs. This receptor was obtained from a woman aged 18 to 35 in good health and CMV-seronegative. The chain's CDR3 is CASSGRSTPAGTEAFF. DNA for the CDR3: TGTGCCAGTAGTGGGCGGTCTACCCCGGCGGGGACTGAAGCTTTCTTT.